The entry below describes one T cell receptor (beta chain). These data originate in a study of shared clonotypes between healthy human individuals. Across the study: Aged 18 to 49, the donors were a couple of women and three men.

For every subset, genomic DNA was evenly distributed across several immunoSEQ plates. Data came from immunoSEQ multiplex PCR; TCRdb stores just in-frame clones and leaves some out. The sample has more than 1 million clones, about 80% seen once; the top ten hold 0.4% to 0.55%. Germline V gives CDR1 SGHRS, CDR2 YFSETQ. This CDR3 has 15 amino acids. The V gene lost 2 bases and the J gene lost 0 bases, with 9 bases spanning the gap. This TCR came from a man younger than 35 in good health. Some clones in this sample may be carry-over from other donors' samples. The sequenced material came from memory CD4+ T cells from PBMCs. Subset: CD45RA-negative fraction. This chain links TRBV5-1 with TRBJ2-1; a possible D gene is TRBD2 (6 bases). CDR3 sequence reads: CASSFTGGSYNEQFF. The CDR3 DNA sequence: TGCGCCAGCAGCTTTACCGGGGGCTCCTACAATGAGCAGTTCTTC.